The present T cell receptor (beta chain) was sequenced within a study of T cells in women clearing cervical HPV infection. Study-level background: Case blood was drawn when the lesion was first found; control blood after infection became undetectable. For cases, blood was sampled a median approximately 150 days after lesion detection, interquartile range roughly 80 to 200 days.

Using immunoSEQ multiplex PCR, the repertoire was profiled, and TCRdb retains in-frame clones only, with some absent. Its table records roughly 49,000 clones. Notes on the study in general: Repertoire richness, not evenness, was significantly elevated in CIN3+ cases versus controls. Controls had more TRBV6-7 (approximately 0.15%) than cases (approximately 0.11%).

Germline V gene data show CDR1 as ENHRY and CDR2 as SYGVKD. The CDR3 is 13 amino acids. The ends were cut back, 7 bases at V and 4 bases at J, with 13 bases in the middle. Regarding this clone: No antigen is known for it. The observed sequence ends 3 residues before the CDR3 terminus, with the missing tail filled in from the germline J gene.

The chain combines TRBV10-3 with TRBJ1-2, with D possibly being TRBD1 (6 bases). The TCR originated in a woman between 18 and 69 years old with a cervical HPV16 infection that either progressed to CIN3+ or cleared (not recorded which). Sequences were obtained from blood buffy coat. The covered CDR3 bases are TGTGCCATCAACAGGGAGAGATCCTATGGC. Amino acids: CAINRERSYG. The entire CDR3 sequence reads CAINRERSYGYTF.